The present entry profiles one T cell receptor beta chain with its context. Its antigen is undetermined. The data were taken from a study of monozygotic twins with inflammatory bowel disease. Regarding the study as a whole: The study found lower TCRbeta diversity (inverse Simpson) in IBD patients than in healthy co-twins.

Reanalyzing the 5' RACE reads, TCRdb keeps one entry per CDR3 protein, without DNA. The sample includes about 380,000 distinct CDR3 sequences. The V gene's germline CDR1 is SGHRS and CDR2 YFSETQ. CDR3 size: 15 residues. This chain joins TRBV5-1 and TRBJ2-1; TCRdb indicates TRBD1, and absent DNA this call remains unverified. Sequencing used blood. The sequence was collected from a human donor with ulcerative colitis or Crohn's disease, or a healthy co-twin of an affected twin (not recorded which). The CDR3 sequence is CASSAGTGSYNEQFF.